This T cell receptor beta chain was recorded in a study of cytomegalovirus exposure and HLA in healthy donors. Study details: For the approximately 400 genotyped donors, around 76% fell within the Caucasian-associated ancestry cluster.

On this clone itself: Its antigen is unidentified. Other DNA sequences in this specimen translate into the identical CDR3.

PCR amplification relied on 60 Vbeta primers (plus 13 Jbeta primers). Data came from immunoSEQ multiplex PCR; TCRdb stores just in-frame clones and leaves some out. The sample has roughly 130,000 clones; 8% to 9.5% are singletons. Study results and caveats: HLA-A and HLA-B allele assignments for most subjects were reportedly predicted accurately using TCR beta sequences. The study dropped some indistinguishable V segments, TRBV6-2 and TRBV6-3 among them.

This CDR3 is built from 12 residues. V lost 5 bases and J 5 bases, leaving 10 bases between the germline ends. The V gene's germline CDR1 is SGHDT and CDR2 YYEEEE. The TCR comes from a middle-aged man in good health and CMV-seronegative. This sequence joins TRBV5-6 and TRBJ2-5, with D unclear. Sequenced material: PBMCs. DNA of the CDR3: TGTGCCAGCAGTTGGGTCGGGGAGACCCAGTACTTC. Amino acids: CASSWVGETQYF.